This T cell receptor beta chain was sequenced in a study of blood T cell repertoires in COVID-19. Assay used: immunoSEQ multiplex PCR; TCRdb lists only in-frame clones, some missing. The table shows 170,000 or so clones, with roughly 88% occurring only once. The CDR3 has 16 amino acids. V lost 0 bases, J lost 4 bases, and 8 bases stayed unmatched. Germline V gene sequence: CDR1 MNHEY, CDR2 SMNVEV (reference sequence). V is TRBV27 and J is TRBJ2-5, with 7 bases lining up with TRBD1. Sequenced sample: PBMCs or T cells enriched from blood (not recorded which). This sequence was found in a woman in her forties or fifties who had recovered from COVID-19. CDR3 DNA sequence: TGTGCCAGCAGTTTATCTCCGACAGGGCTCGGAGAGACCCAGTACTTC. Amino acid sequence: CASSLSPTGLGETQYF.